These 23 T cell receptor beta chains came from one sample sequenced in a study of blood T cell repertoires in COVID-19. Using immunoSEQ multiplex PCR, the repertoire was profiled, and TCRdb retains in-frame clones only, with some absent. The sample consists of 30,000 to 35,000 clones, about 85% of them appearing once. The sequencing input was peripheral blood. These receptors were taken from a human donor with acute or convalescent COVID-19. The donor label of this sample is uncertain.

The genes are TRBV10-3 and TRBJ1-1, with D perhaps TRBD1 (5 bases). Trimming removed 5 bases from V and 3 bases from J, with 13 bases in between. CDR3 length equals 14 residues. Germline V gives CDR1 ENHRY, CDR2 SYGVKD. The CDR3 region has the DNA TGTGCCATCAGTTACAGGTGGGGGGACACTGAAGCTTTCTTT. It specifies CAISYRWGDTEAFF.

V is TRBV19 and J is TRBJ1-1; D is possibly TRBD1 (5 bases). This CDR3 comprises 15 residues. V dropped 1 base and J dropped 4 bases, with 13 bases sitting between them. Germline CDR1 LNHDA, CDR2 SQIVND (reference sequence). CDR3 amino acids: CASSIVGGLGTEAFF. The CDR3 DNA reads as TGTGCCAGTAGTATAGTTGGGGGACTGGGCACTGAAGCTTTCTTT.

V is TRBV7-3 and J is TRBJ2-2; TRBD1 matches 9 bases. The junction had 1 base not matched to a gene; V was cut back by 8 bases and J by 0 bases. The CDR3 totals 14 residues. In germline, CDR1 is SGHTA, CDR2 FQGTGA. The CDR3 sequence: CASGTGSNTGELFF. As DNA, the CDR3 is TGTGCCAGCGGGACAGGGTCGAACACCGGGGAGCTGTTTTTT.

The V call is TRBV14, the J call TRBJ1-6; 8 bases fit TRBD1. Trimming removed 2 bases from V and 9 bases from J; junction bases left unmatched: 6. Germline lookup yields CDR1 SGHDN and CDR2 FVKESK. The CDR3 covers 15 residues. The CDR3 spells CASSQQGARGSPLHF. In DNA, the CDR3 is TGTGCCAGCAGCCAACAGGGGGCCCGGGGTTCACCCCTCCACTTT.

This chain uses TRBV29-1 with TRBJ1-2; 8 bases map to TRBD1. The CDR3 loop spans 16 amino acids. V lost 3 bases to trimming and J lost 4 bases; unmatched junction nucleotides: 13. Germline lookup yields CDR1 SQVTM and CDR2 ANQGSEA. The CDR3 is CSVDPLQGAGAYGYTF. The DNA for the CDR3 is TGCAGCGTTGATCCTCTTCAGGGGGCAGGAGCCTATGGCTACACCTTC.

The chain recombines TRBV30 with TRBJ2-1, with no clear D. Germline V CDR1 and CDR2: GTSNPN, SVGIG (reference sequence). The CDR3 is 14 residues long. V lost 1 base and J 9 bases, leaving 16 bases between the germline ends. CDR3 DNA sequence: TGTGCCTGGAGTGGACCGACCACCCCGGGTGAGCAGTTCTTC. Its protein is CAWSGPTTPGEQFF.

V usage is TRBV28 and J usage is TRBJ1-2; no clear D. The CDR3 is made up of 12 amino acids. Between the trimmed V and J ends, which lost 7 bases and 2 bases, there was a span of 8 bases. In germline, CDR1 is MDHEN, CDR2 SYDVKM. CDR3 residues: CASTVSNYGYTF. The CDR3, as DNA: TGTGCCAGCACCGTATCCAACTATGGCTACACCTTC.

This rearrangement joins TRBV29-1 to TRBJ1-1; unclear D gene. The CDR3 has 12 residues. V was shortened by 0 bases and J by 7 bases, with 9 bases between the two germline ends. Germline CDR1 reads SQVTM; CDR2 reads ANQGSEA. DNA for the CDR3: TGCAGCGTTGAAGATATCGACTTTGAAGCTTTCTTT. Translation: CSVEDIDFEAFF.

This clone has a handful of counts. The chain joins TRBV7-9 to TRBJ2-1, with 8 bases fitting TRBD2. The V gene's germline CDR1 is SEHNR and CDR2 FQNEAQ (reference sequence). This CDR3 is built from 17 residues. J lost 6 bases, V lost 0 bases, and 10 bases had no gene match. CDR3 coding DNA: TGTGCCAGCAGCTTAGCGCCGGGGGGGCTTTTGGGCAATGAGCAGTTCTTC. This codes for CASSLAPGGLLGNEQFF.

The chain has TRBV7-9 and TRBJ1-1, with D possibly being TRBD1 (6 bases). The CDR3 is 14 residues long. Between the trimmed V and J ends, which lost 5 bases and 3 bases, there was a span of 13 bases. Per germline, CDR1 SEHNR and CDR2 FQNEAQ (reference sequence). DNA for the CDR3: TGTGCCAGCAGCCAACCCGGACAGCACACTGAAGCTTTCTTT. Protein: CASSQPGQHTEAFF.

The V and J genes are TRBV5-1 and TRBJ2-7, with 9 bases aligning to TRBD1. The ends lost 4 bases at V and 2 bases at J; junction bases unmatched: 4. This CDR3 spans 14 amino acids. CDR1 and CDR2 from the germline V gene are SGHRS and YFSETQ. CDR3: CASSRGQGPYEQYF. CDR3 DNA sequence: TGCGCCAGCAGCAGGGGACAGGGTCCCTACGAGCAGTACTTC.

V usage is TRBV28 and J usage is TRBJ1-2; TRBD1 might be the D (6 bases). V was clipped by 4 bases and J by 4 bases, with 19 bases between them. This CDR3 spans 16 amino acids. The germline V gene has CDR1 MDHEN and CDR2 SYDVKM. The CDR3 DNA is TGTGCCAGCAGTTCCATAAGGTCGGGACAAGCCTATGGCTACACCTTC. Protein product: CASSSIRSGQAYGYTF.

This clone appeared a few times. CDR3 bases: TGTGCCAGCAGTTCAGTCATGAACACTGAAGCTTTCTTT. Encoded protein: CASSSVMNTEAFF. The rearrangement links TRBV6-2 or TRBV6-3 to TRBJ1-1; D is uncertain. In germline, CDR1 is MNHEY, CDR2 SVGEGT. V was pared by 4 bases and J by 0 bases, with 6 bases between. The CDR3 sequence is 13 residues long.

CDR3 loop: CASSPGQARSGNTIYF. The DNA for the CDR3 is TGCGCCAGCAGCCCGGGACAGGCGAGGTCTGGAAACACCATATATTTT. The chain carries TRBV5-1 and TRBJ1-3; TRBD1 matches 8 bases. CDR3 length: 16 residues. Germline V gene sequence: CDR1 SGHRS, CDR2 YFSETQ. Trimming cost V 4 bases and J 1 base; bases outside gene matches: 7.

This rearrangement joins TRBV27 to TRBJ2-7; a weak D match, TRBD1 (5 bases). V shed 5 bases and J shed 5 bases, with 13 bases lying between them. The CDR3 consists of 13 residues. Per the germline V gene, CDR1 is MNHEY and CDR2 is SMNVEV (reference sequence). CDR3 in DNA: TGTGCCAGCAGTCTCAGGGTTCAAAACGAGCAGTACTTC. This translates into CASSLRVQNEQYF.

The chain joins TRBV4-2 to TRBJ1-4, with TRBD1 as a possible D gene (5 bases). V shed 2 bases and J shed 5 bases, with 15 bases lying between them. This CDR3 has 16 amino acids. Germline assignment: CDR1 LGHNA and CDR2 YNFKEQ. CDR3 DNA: TGTGCCAGCAGCCAACTAAAACAGGCTGTCAATGAAAAACTGTTTTTT. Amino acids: CASSQLKQAVNEKLFF.

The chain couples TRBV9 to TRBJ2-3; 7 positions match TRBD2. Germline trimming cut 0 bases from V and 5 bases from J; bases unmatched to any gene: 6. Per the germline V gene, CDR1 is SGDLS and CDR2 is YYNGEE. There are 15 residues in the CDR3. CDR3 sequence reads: CASSVGGPSGDTQYF. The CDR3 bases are TGTGCCAGCAGCGTAGGCGGGCCTAGCGGAGATACGCAGTATTTT.

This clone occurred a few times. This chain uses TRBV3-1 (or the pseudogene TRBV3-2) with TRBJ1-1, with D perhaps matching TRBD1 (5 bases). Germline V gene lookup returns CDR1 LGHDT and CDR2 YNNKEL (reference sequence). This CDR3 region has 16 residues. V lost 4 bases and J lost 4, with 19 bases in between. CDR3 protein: CASSLQHGARGTEAFF. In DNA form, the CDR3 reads TGTGCCAGCAGCCTACAACACGGGGCGCGGGGCACTGAAGCTTTCTTT.

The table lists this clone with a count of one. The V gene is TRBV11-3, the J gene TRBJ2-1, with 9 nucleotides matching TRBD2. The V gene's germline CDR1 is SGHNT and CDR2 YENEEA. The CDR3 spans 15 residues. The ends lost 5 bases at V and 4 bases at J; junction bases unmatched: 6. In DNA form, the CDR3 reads TGTGCCAGCAGCCCTAGCGGGACCCCTTACAATGAGCAGTTCTTC. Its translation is CASSPSGTPYNEQFF.

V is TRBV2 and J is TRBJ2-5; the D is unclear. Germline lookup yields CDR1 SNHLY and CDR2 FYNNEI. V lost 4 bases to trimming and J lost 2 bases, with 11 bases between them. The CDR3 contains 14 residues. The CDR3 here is CASSGLASQETQYF. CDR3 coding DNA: TGTGCCAGCAGTGGATTAGCTTCTCAAGAGACCCAGTACTTC.

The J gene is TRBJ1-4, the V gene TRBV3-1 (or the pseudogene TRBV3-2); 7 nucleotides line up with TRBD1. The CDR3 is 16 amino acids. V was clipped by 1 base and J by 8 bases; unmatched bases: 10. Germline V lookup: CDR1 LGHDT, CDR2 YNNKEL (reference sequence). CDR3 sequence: CASSQGQGYGKEKLFF. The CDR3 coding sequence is TGTGCCAGCAGCCAAGGACAGGGTTACGGAAAAGAAAAACTGTTTTTT.

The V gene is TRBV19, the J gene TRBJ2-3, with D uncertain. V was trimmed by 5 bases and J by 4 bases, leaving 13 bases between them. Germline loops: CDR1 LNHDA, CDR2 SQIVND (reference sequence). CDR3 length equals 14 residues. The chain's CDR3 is CASSHRSTADTQYF. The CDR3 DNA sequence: TGTGCCAGTAGTCATCGAAGCACGGCAGATACGCAGTATTTT.

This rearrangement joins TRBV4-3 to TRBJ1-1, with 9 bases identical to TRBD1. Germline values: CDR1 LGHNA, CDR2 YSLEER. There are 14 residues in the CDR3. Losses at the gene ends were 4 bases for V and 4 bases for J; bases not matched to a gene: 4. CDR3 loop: CASSPQGAGTEAFF. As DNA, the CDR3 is TGCGCCAGCAGCCCACAGGGGGCTGGCACTGAAGCTTTCTTT.